This T cell receptor beta chain was recovered during a study of cytotoxic CD8 clonotypes in ibrutinib-treated CLL. Study information: Responses: approximately 25 partial, 2 complete; after median around 68 months, around 14 stayed remitted, roughly 12 progressed. The taking of response samples occurred after a median approximately twelve months of treatment, with a range of 6 to 36. A mean of approximately 260,000 productive templates and over 85,000 productive rearrangements was obtained per sample.

This clone was recorded once. Its antigen is unidentified. The J segment lost 4 bases and the V segment lost 2 bases, leaving 3 bases of the junction unmatched. This CDR3 is built from 14 residues. Germline CDR1 is SGDLS and CDR2 is YYNGEE. Broader study findings: Clonotypes that were public were uncommon, and they contracted or stayed stable on treatment.

Profiled with immunoSEQ multiplex PCR; TCRdb holds only in-frame clones, not every one. The data contain about 300,000 clones, roughly two thirds of them singletons. The chain links TRBV9 to TRBJ2-7, with 10 bases identical to TRBD1. The source is a human donor with chronic lymphocytic leukemia. The source material was PBMCs, sampled after 36 months of ibrutinib treatment. CDR3 in amino acids: CASSVGTGEYEQYF. The CDR3 region has the DNA TGTGCCAGCAGCGTGGGGACAGGGGAATACGAGCAGTACTTC.